Below are 21 T cell receptor beta chains sequenced from a single sample in a study of blood T cell repertoires in COVID-19. Profiled with immunoSEQ multiplex PCR; TCRdb holds only in-frame clones, not every one. The repertoire holds 190,000 or so clones, with roughly four fifths as singletons. The sample was PBMCs or T cells enriched from blood (not recorded which). The receptors shown here come from a man aged 35 to 55 who had recovered from COVID-19.

The chain uses TRBV27 and TRBJ2-2; 7 bases are a match to TRBD2. CDR1 and CDR2 (germline): MNHEY, SMNVEV (reference sequence). This CDR3 region has 14 residues. V lost 5 bases and J lost 2; bases outside the gene matches: 2. CDR3 protein: CASSRDYNTGELFF. CDR3 coding DNA: TGTGCCAGCAGTAGGGACTACAACACCGGGGAGCTGTTTTTT.

This clone was seen a handful of times. This chain uses TRBV12-3 or TRBV12-4 with TRBJ2-1; the D is unclear. Trimming left V 2 bases short and J 6 bases short, with 8 bases between. This CDR3 comprises 13 residues. In DNA, the CDR3 is TGTGCCAGCAGTTTACTTAGCCCCAATGAGCAGTTCTTC. Amino acids: CASSLLSPNEQFF.

This clone showed up many times. The chain links TRBV2 to TRBJ2-3, with D maybe TRBD1 (6 bases). The V and J ends lost 5 bases and 0 bases respectively, with 12 bases between them. The CDR3 totals 15 residues. Germline CDR1 and CDR2: SNHLY and FYNNEI. The CDR3 DNA is TGTGCCAGCAGTCGTGCAGGGGTTAGCACAGATACGCAGTATTTT. Its translation is CASSRAGVSTDTQYF.

A single count supports this clone. The chain uses TRBV7-3 and TRBJ1-4, with a tentative D call TRBD1 (6 bases). This CDR3 comprises 13 residues. V lost 5 bases to trimming and J lost 5 bases, with 9 bases between them. The V gene's germline CDR1 is SGHTA and CDR2 FQGTGA. DNA for the CDR3: TGTGCCAGCAGCCAAGGGGGAAATGAAAAACTGTTTTTT. This encodes CASSQGGNEKLFF.

CDR3: CASSSPGRANTEAFF. The CDR3 DNA reads TGTGCCAGTAGCTCTCCCGGCAGGGCGAACACTGAAGCTTTCTTT. The V call is TRBV19, the J call TRBJ1-1, with D maybe TRBD1 (5 bases). This CDR3 contains 15 residues. V lost 6 bases and J lost 1, with 15 bases in between. Germline loops: CDR1 LNHDA, CDR2 SQIVND (reference sequence).

The CDR3 DNA is TGTGCCAGCAGTTACTGGGGAGGTCAGCCCCAGCATTTT. Translation gives CASSYWGGQPQHF. The chain combines TRBV6-2 or TRBV6-3 with TRBJ1-5; D unresolved. The CDR3 spans 13 residues. Per germline, CDR1 MNHEY and CDR2 SVGEGT. Trimming took 1 base from V and 6 from J, leaving 7 bases between them.

This chain joins TRBV12-5 and TRBJ1-1; a weak D match, TRBD1 (5 bases). Germline CDR1 and CDR2: LGHNT and FRNRAP. The CDR3 is made up of 13 amino acids. Trimming removed 8 bases from V and 1 base from J, with 11 bases in between. The CDR3 nucleotides are TGTGCTAGTCGCAGGGAGGGGAACACTGAAGCTTTCTTT. Translation: CASRREGNTEAFF.

This clone is a singleton in its sample. The V call is TRBV16, the J call TRBJ1-2; TRBD1 is a possible D gene (5 bases). CDR3 length equals 15 residues. The germline V and J ends were trimmed by 4 bases and 5 bases, with 17 bases remaining between them. Germline V lookup: CDR1 KGHSY, CDR2 FQNENV. Written as DNA, the CDR3 is TGTGCCAGCAGCCCACCTCACAAGCAGGGATATGGCTACACCTTC. It yields the protein CASSPPHKQGYGYTF. The entire variable domain, with the rest obtained from reference TRBV16 and TRBJ1-2, is as follows: GEEVAQTPKHLVRGEGQKAKLYCAPIKGHSYVFWYQQVLKNEFKFLISFQNENVFDETGMPKERFSAKCLPNSPCSLEIQATKLEDSAVYFCASSPPHKQGYGYTFGSGTRLTVV.

The rearrangement joins TRBV2 to TRBJ2-5, with 7 bases identical to TRBD1. Looked up from germline, CDR1 is SNHLY and CDR2 is FYNNEI. Trimming at V came to 6 bases and at J to 6 bases, leaving 13 bases not matched to a gene. The CDR3 extends over 15 amino acids. In DNA, the CDR3 is TGTGCCAGCAGCGACCAACACAGGGGTGGAAAGACCCAGTACTTC. Translated, it gives CASSDQHRGGKTQYF.

This rearrangement joins TRBV24-1 to TRBJ2-2, with 8 bases identical to TRBD2. Losses at the gene ends were 7 bases for V and 2 bases for J; bases not matched to a gene: 11. The germline V gene encodes CDR1 KGHDR and CDR2 SFDVKD. The CDR3 contains 17 residues. This chain's CDR3 is CATSDPASGFNTGELFF. The CDR3 region has the DNA TGTGCCACCAGCGATCCGGCTAGCGGGTTTAACACCGGGGAGCTGTTTTTT.

The DNA for the CDR3 is TGTGCCAGCTCACCGGGGACAGGGGGCCGAGGTGAAAAACTGTTTTTT. Its protein product is CASSPGTGGRGEKLFF. This chain connects TRBV18 to TRBJ1-4; 12 nucleotides match TRBD1. The length of the CDR3 is 16 residues. Germline V gene lookup returns CDR1 KGHSH and CDR2 LQKENI. V dropped 3 bases and J dropped 7; count of bases not matched to a gene: 6. The variable domain in full, with the rest retrieved from reference TRBV18 and TRBJ1-4, is NAGVMQNPRHLVRRRGQEARLRCSPMKGHSHVYWYRQLPEEGLKFMVYLQKENIIDESGMPKERFSAEFPKEGPSILRIQQVVRGDSAAYFCASSPGTGGRGEKLFFGSGTQLSVL.

The rearrangement uses TRBV4-2 and TRBJ1-6; a weak D match, TRBD1 (6 bases). CDR3 size: 16 residues. V was clipped by 2 bases and J by 6 bases, with 14 bases between them. Germline assignment: CDR1 LGHNA and CDR2 YNFKEQ. Written as DNA, the CDR3 is TGTGCCAGCAGCCAAAGGGGGGGGGCCGTTAATTCACCCCTCCACTTT. It translates to CASSQRGGAVNSPLHF.

CDR3 DNA sequence: TGTGCCAGCAGCCAAGATCCGACTAGCTTCAATGAGCAGTTCTTC. Its protein is CASSQDPTSFNEQFF. The chain employs TRBV4-2 and TRBJ2-1, with TRBD2 identical over 7 bases. The CDR3 length is 15 residues. Trimming cost V 0 bases and J 6 bases; bases outside gene matches: 5. Germline V gives CDR1 LGHNA, CDR2 YNFKEQ.

The rearrangement uses TRBV5-5 and TRBJ2-4; unclear D gene. This CDR3 region has 14 residues. Trimming shortened V by 0 bases and J by 7 bases, and 11 bases separated the two germline ends. CDR1 SGHKS and CDR2 YYEKEE come from the germline V gene (reference sequence). CDR3 in amino acids: CASSLDLGPNIQYF. CDR3 bases: TGTGCCAGCAGCTTGGACCTTGGGCCCAACATTCAGTACTTC.

The V call is TRBV7-3, the J call TRBJ2-1, with 12 bases identical to TRBD1. The junction had 3 bases not matched to a gene; V was cut back by 5 bases and J by 4 bases. The germline gives CDR1 SGHTA, CDR2 FQGTGA. This CDR3 region has 15 residues. The CDR3 DNA sequence: TGTGCCAGCAGCAGGGGACAGGGGGCGTACAATGAGCAGTTCTTC. This encodes CASSRGQGAYNEQFF.

This rearrangement joins TRBV5-1 to TRBJ1-2, with D perhaps matching TRBD1 (5 bases). Trimming took 3 bases from V and 4 from J, leaving 25 bases between them. The CDR3 consists of 18 residues. In germline, CDR1 is SGHRS, CDR2 YFSETQ. CDR3 sequence (DNA): TGCGCCAGCAGCTCATCAATAATAACCGACAGTGACGCCTATGGCTACACCTTC. As protein: CASSSSIITDSDAYGYTF.

The chain couples TRBV6-2 or TRBV6-3 to TRBJ1-3; maybe TRBD1 (6 bases). Germline CDR1 and CDR2: MNHEY and SVGEGT. This CDR3 is built from 14 residues. V was trimmed by 5 bases and J by 0 bases, leaving 8 bases between them. The CDR3 is CASSTGSSGNTIYF. In DNA, the CDR3 is TGTGCCAGCAGTACAGGGTCCTCTGGAAACACCATATATTTT.

This chain joins TRBV15 and TRBJ1-5, with 7 bases fitting TRBD1. From germline, CDR1 is LNHNV and CDR2 YYDKDF (reference sequence). CDR3 length: 16 amino acids. V shed 0 bases and J 4 bases; nucleotides not matched to a gene: 6. CDR3 nucleotides: TGTGCCACCAGCAGAGAACCGGGACAGAGAAATCAGCCCCAGCATTTT. It specifies CATSREPGQRNQPQHF.

V gene TRBV5-1 combines with J gene TRBJ2-2; 9 bases map to TRBD2. This CDR3 is 16 amino acids long. V was clipped by 0 bases and J by 6 bases; unmatched bases: 6. CDR1 is SGHRS and CDR2 is YFSETQ in the germline V gene. The CDR3, as DNA: TGCGCCAGCAGCTTGGGCGGGACTAGCTGGGCCGGGGAGCTGTTTTTT. It specifies CASSLGGTSWAGELFF.

The V and J genes are TRBV3-1 (or the pseudogene TRBV3-2) and TRBJ1-2; unclear D gene. Trimming pared 0 bases from V and 14 bases from J, leaving 13 bases between. The CDR3 has 12 amino acids. Germline V gene data show CDR1 as LGHDT and CDR2 as YNNKEL (reference sequence). DNA for the CDR3: TGTGCCAGCAGCCAAGACTACCTCATCTTGACCTTC. Protein product: CASSQDYLILTF.

The V gene is TRBV7-9, the J gene TRBJ1-1; a weak D match, TRBD1 (5 bases). Trimming shortened V by 5 bases and J by 5 bases, and 18 bases separated the two germline ends. The CDR3 extends over 15 amino acids. CDR1 and CDR2 (germline): SEHNR, FQNEAQ (reference sequence). The CDR3 protein is CASSPRGLVRTEAFF. As DNA, the CDR3 is TGTGCCAGCAGCCCCCGGGGACTTGTAAGGACTGAAGCTTTCTTT.